Sequencing of this TCR beta chain was carried out in a study of T-cell reconstitution after alpha-beta-depleted transplantation in children. The CDR3 extends over 13 amino acids. Germline V lookup: CDR1 MNHEY, CDR2 SVGAGI. V shed 7 bases and J 5 bases; nucleotides not matched to a gene: 5. General study points: About two months after transplant, alpha-beta T cells reportedly came from several hundred expanded graft clones. After one year, T-cell counts and TCRbeta diversity mostly came from new T cells.

It was with unique molecular identifiers that the TCRbeta library was prepared. TCRdb redid the calling of the PCR reads with MiXCR, one entry per CDR3 protein. The sample lists some 600,000 distinct CDR3 sequences; roughly 13% were seen once. This clonotype was picked up many times. What it binds is unknown. This TCR came from a male patient younger than 18 who had a stem cell transplant for acute myeloid leukemia, so the T cells may come from the graft donor. The chain combines TRBV6-5 with TRBJ2-1, with 7 nucleotides matching TRBD2. This specimen consisted of PBMCs, mostly from graft donor cells, obtained 360 days after TCRalphabeta/CD19-depleted stem cell transplant. In DNA form, the CDR3 reads TGTGCCAGCATACCTAGCGGCCACAATGAGCAGTTCTTC. Its translation: CASIPSGHNEQFF.